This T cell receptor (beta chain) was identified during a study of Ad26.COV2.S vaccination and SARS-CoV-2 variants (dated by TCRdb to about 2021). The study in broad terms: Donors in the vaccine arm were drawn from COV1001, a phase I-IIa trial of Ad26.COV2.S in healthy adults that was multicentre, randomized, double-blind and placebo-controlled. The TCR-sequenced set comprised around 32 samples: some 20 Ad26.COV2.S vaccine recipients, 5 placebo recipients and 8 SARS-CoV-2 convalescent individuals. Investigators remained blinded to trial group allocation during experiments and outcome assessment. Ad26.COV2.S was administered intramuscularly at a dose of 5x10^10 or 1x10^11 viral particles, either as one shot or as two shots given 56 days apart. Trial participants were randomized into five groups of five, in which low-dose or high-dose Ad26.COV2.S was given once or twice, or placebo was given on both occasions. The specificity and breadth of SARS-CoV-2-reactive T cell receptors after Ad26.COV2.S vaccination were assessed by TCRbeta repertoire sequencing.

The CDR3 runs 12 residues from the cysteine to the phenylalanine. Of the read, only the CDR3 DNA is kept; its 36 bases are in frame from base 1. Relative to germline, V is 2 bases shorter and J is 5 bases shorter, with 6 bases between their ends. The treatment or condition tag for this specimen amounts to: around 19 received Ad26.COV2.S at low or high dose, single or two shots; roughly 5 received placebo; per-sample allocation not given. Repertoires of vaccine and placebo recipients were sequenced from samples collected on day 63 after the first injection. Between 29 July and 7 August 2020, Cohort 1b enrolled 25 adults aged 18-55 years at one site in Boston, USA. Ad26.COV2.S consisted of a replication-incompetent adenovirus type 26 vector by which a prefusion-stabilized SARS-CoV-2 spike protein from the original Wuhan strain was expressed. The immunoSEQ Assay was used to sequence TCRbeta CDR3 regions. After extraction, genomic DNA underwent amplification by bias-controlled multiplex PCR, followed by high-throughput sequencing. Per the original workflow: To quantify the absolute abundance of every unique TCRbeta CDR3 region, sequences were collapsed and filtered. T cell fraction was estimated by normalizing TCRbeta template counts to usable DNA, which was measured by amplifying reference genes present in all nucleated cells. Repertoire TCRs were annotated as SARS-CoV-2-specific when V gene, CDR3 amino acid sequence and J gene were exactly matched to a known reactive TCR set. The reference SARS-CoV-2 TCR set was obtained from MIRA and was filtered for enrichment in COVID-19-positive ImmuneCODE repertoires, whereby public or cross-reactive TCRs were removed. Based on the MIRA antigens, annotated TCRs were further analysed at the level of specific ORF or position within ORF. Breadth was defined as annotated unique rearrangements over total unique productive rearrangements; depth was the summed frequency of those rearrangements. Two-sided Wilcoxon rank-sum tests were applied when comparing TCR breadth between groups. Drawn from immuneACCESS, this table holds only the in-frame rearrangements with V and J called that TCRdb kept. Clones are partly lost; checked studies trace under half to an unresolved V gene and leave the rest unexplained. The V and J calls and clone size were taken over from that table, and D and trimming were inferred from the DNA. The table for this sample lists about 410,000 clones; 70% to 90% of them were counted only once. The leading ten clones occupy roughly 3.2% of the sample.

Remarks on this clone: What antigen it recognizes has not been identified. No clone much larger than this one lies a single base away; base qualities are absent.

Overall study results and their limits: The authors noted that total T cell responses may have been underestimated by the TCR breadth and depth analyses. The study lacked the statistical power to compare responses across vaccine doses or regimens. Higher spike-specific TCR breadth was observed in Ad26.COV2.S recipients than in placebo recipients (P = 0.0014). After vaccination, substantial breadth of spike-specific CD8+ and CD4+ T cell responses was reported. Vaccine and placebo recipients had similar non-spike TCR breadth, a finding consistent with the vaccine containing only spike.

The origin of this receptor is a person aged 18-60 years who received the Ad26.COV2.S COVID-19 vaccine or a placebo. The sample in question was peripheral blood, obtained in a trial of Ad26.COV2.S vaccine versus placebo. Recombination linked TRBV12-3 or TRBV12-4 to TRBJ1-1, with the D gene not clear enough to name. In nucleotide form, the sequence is TGTGCCAGCAGTTTAAGGTGGACTGAAGCTTTCTTT. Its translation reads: CASSLRWTEAFF.